Reported below is one T cell receptor (beta chain). Its antigen remains unknown. Sequencing was performed with immunoSEQ multiplex PCR; in TCRdb, only in-frame clones are kept and a portion is missing. The table includes roughly 200,000 clones, roughly three quarters detected once. The sample is drawn from a study of cytotoxic CD8 clonotypes in ibrutinib-treated CLL. On the study more broadly: A mean of around 270,000 productive templates and 94,082 productive rearrangements was obtained per sample.

Points from the study as a whole: Circulating CD8+ T-cell counts were tracked by baseline clonality, which exceeded that of age-matched healthy donors. Upon ibrutinib response clonality rose, and upon progression it fell back toward baseline.

The clonotype comes from a human donor with chronic lymphocytic leukemia. The sample consisted of PBMCs, taken after 12 months of ibrutinib treatment.

Here the CDR3 reads CAWKVQGMTNYGYTF. For the CDR3, the DNA is TGTGCCTGGAAGGTACAGGGAATGACTAACTATGGCTACACCTTC. V is TRBV30 and J is TRBJ1-2; D perhaps matches TRBD1 (6 bases). V lost 4 bases and J 0 bases, leaving 15 bases between the germline ends. The V gene's germline CDR1 is GTSNPN and CDR2 SVGIG (reference sequence). The CDR3 extends over 15 amino acids.